This entry lists 6 T cell receptor beta chains sequenced from one sample in a study of OX40 agonist ivuxolimab in advanced cancers. Produced via immunoSEQ multiplex PCR; TCRdb's table is partial and in-frame only. The sample gives over 65,000 clones, 90% to 95% of which show up once; 0.32% is in the top ten. The sequences come from CD4+ or CD8+ T cells sorted from blood, collected in a trial of the OX40 agonist ivuxolimab. The source of these receptors is an adult with an advanced solid tumor such as melanoma, head and neck, liver or kidney cancer.

This clone was seen only once. The chain recombines TRBV18 with TRBJ1-1; D gene unclear. The V end lost 4 bases, the J end lost 1 base, and 10 bases lay between the germline ends. Germline V CDR1 and CDR2: KGHSH, LQKENI. This CDR3 is built from 14 residues. CDR3 region: CASSRVEGNTEAFF. As DNA, the CDR3 is TGTGCCAGCTCACGGGTAGAGGGGAACACTGAAGCTTTCTTT.

V is TRBV28 and J is TRBJ2-2, with D perhaps TRBD1 (6 bases). V was shortened by 5 bases and J by 1 base, with 11 bases between the two germline ends. CDR3 size: 15 residues. Germline CDR1 MDHEN, CDR2 SYDVKM. CDR3 loop: CASSPPQGNTGELFF. DNA for the CDR3: TGTGCCAGCAGTCCCCCACAGGGGAACACCGGGGAGCTGTTTTTT.

This clone was picked up one time. The V and J genes are TRBV7-7 and TRBJ2-7, with TRBD1 identical over 12 bases. Germline CDR1 and CDR2: SSHAT and FNYEAQ (reference sequence). V was clipped by 0 bases and J by 4 bases; unmatched bases: 10. The CDR3 consists of 18 residues. The CDR3 region has the DNA TGTGCCAGCAGCTTAGCCAACGCCAGGGACAGGGGGCGATACGAGCAGTACTTC. Its translation is CASSLANARDRGRYEQYF.

The rearrangement joins TRBV4-3 to TRBJ2-7, with 9 bases that match TRBD1. This CDR3 is 15 amino acids long. Trimming cost V 4 bases and J 2 bases; bases outside gene matches: 6. Germline V CDR1 and CDR2: LGHNA, YSLEER. CDR3 nucleotide sequence: TGCGCCAGCAGCCCTAGCGGACAGGGGACCTACGAGCAGTACTTC. Amino acids: CASSPSGQGTYEQYF.

The chain links TRBV9 to TRBJ2-5, with TRBD1 matching 7 bases. CDR1 and CDR2 from the germline V gene are SGDLS and YYNGEE. The CDR3 runs to 14 residues. V dropped 4 bases and J dropped 4; count of bases not matched to a gene: 7. The CDR3 bases are TGTGCCAGCAGCCCTTCGGGACAGTCAGAGACCCAGTACTTC. This encodes CASSPSGQSETQYF.

This clone was counted once. CDR3 loop: CASSSVRGETQYF. The DNA for the CDR3 is TGTGCCAGCAGCTCCGTCAGGGGAGAGACCCAGTACTTC. This chain links TRBV5-8 with TRBJ2-5, with D perhaps TRBD1 (6 bases). The germline V gene encodes CDR1 SGHTS and CDR2 YDEGEE. Trimming stripped 3 bases from V and 4 bases from J, with 10 bases between. This CDR3 has 13 residues.